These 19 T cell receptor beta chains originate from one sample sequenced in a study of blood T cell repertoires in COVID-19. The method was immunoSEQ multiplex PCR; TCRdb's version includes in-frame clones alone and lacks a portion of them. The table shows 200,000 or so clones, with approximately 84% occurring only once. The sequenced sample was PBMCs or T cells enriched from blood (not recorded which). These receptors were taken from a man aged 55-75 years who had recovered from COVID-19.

The CDR3 spells CASSLGGLLETQYF. In nucleotides, the CDR3 is TGCGCCAGCAGCTTGGGGGGGCTACTAGAGACCCAGTACTTC. The V gene is TRBV5-1, the J gene TRBJ2-5; D is possibly TRBD1 (6 bases). Trimming pared 0 bases from V and 4 bases from J, leaving 10 bases between. The length of the CDR3 is 14 residues. Germline assignment: CDR1 SGHRS and CDR2 YFSETQ.

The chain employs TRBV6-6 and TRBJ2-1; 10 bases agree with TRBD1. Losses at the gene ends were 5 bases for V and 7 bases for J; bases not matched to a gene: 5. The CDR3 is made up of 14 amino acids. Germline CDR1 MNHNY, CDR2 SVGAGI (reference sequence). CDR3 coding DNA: TGTGCCAGCAGTGCCCCGGGACAGGGGAATGAGCAGTTCTTC. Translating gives CASSAPGQGNEQFF.

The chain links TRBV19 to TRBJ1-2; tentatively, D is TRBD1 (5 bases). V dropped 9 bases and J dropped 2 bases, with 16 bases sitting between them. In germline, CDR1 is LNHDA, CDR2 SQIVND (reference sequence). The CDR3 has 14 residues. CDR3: CASRTWGGNYGYTF. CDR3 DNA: TGTGCCAGCCGGACCTGGGGGGGGAACTATGGCTACACCTTC.

The CDR3 DNA reads as TGTGCCAGCAGTGAAGGACCGGGTAGCGGCATTCAGTACTTC. It codes for CASSEGPGSGIQYF. The rearrangement uses TRBV2 and TRBJ2-4, with TRBD2 as a possible D gene (6 bases). The CDR3 has 14 amino acids. Germline V CDR1 and CDR2: SNHLY, FYNNEI. Trimming removed 1 base at V and 9 bases at J, with 13 bases between.

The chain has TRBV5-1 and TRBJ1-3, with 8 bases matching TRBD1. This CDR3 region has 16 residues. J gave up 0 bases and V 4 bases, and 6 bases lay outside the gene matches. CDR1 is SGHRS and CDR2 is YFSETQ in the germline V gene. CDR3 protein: CASSVQGQASGNTIYF. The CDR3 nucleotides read TGCGCCAGCAGCGTGCAGGGACAGGCCTCTGGAAACACCATATATTTT.

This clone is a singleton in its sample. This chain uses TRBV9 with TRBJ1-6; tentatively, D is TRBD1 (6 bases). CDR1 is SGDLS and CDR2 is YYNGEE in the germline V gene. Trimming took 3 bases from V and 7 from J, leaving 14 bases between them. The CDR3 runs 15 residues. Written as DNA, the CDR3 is TGTGCCAGCAGCGCTCCCGGGACACCGAATTCACCCCTCCACTTT. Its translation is CASSAPGTPNSPLHF.

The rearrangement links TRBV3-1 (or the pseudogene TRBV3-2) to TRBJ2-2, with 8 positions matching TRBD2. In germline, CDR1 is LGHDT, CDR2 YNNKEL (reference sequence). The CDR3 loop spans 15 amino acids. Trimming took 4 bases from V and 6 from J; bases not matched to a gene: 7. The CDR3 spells CASSLREGRAGELFF. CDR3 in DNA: TGTGCCAGCAGCCTCCGGGAGGGGCGGGCCGGGGAGCTGTTTTTT.

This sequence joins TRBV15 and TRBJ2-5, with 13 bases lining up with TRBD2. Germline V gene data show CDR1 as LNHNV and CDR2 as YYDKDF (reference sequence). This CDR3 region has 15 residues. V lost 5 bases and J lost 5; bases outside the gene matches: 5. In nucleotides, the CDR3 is TGTGCCACCAGCTACGGGACTAGCGGGACTGAGACCCAGTACTTC. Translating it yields CATSYGTSGTETQYF.

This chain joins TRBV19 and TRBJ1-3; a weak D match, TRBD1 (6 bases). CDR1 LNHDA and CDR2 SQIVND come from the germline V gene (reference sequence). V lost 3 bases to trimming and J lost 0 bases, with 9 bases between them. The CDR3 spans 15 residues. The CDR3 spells CASSIGGASGNTIYF. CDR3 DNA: TGTGCCAGTAGTATTGGGGGGGCCTCTGGAAACACCATATATTTT.

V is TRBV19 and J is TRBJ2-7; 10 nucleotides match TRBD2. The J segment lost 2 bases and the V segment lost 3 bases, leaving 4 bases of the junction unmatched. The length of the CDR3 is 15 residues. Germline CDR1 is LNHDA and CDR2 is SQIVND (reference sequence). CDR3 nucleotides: TGTGCCAGTAGTATTTCTAGCGGGGGCACCTACGAGCAGTACTTC. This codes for CASSISSGGTYEQYF.

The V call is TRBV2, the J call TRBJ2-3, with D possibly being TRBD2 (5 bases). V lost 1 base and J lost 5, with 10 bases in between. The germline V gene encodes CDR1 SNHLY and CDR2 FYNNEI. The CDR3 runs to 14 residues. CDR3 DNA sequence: TGTGCCAGCAGTGAAGGAGGGTCGGTAGATACGCAGTATTTT. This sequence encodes CASSEGGSVDTQYF.

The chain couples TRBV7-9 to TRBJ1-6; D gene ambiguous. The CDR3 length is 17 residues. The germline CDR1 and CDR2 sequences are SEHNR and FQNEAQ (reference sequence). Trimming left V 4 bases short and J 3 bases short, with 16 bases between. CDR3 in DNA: TGTGCCAGCAGCTCGGACGGACTTGGGTTCTATAATTCACCCCTCCACTTT. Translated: CASSSDGLGFYNSPLHF.

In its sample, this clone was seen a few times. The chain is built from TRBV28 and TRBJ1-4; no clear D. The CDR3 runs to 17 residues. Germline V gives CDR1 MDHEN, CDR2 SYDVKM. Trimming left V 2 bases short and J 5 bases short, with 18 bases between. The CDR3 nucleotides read TGTGCCAGCAGTTTAGGTCCCCCGGGATACTCAAATGAAAAACTGTTTTTT. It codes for CASSLGPPGYSNEKLFF.

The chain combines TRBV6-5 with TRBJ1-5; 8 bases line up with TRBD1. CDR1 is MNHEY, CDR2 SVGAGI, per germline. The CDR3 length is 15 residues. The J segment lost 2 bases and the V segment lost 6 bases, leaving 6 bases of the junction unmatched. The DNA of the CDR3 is TGTGCCAGCAGCAAGGACAGGGTCCGCAATCAGCCCCAGCATTTT. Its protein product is CASSKDRVRNQPQHF.

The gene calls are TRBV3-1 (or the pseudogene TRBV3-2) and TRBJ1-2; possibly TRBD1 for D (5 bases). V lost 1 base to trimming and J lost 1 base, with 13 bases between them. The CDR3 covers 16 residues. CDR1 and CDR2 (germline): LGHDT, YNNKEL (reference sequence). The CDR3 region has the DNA TGTGCCAGCAGCCAAGTACCGGTGGGACTTAACTATGGCTACACCTTC. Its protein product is CASSQVPVGLNYGYTF.

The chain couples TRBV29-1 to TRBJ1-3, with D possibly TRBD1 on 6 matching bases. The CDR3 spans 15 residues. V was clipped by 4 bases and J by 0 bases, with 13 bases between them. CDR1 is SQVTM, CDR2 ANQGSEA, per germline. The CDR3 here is CSVGPRGHSGNTIYF. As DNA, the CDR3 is TGCAGCGTTGGCCCCAGGGGACACTCTGGAAACACCATATATTTT.

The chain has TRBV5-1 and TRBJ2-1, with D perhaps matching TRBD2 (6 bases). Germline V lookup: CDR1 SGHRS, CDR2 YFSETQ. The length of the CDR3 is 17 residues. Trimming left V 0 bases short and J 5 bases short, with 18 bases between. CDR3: CASSLGYSWRGNNEQFF. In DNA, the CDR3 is TGCGCCAGCAGCTTGGGCTACAGTTGGAGGGGAAACAATGAGCAGTTCTTC.

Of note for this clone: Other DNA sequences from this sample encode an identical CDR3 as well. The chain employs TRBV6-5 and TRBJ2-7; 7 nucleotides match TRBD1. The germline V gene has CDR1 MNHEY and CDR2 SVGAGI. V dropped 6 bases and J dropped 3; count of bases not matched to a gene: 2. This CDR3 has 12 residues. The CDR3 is CASRGGGYEQYF. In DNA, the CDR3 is TGTGCCAGCAGAGGGGGCGGCTACGAGCAGTACTTC.

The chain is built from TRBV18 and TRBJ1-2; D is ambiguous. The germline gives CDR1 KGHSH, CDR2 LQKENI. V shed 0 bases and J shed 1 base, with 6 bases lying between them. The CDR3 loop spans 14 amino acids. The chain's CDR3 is CASSPPAVNYGYTF. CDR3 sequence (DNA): TGTGCCAGCTCACCACCTGCAGTTAACTATGGCTACACCTTC.